This note documents a single TCR beta chain sequence. With V trimmed by 3 bases and J by 0 bases, 4 bases remained unmatched. The CDR3 contains 15 residues. Germline V gene lookup returns CDR1 LNHDA and CDR2 SQIVND (reference sequence). Data came from immunoSEQ multiplex PCR; TCRdb stores just in-frame clones and leaves some out. In the table there are under 55,000 clones, roughly 90% of which are singletons. The data were taken from a study of graft-versus-host responses after intestinal transplantation. Across the whole study: Recipients across the board were started on anti-thymocyte globulin induction, then kept on tacrolimus and steroids for around 3 years.

This TCR came from a human patient who received an intestinal transplant, so some T cells may come from the graft donor. Material: PBMCs, obtained 524 days after transplant. The chain combines TRBV19 with TRBJ2-7; 8 bases fit TRBD2. Here the CDR3 DNA reads TGTGCCAGTAGTATCCTAGCGGGCAGCTCCTACGAGCAGTACTTC. Amino acids: CASSILAGSSYEQYF. Based on the CDR3 plus reference TRBV19 and TRBJ2-7, the full variable domain is DGGITQSPKYLFRKEGQNVTLSCEQNLNHDAMYWYRQDPGQGLRLIYYSQIVNDFQKGDIAEGYSVSREKKESFPLTVTSAQKNPTAFYLCASSILAGSSYEQYFGPGTRLTVT.